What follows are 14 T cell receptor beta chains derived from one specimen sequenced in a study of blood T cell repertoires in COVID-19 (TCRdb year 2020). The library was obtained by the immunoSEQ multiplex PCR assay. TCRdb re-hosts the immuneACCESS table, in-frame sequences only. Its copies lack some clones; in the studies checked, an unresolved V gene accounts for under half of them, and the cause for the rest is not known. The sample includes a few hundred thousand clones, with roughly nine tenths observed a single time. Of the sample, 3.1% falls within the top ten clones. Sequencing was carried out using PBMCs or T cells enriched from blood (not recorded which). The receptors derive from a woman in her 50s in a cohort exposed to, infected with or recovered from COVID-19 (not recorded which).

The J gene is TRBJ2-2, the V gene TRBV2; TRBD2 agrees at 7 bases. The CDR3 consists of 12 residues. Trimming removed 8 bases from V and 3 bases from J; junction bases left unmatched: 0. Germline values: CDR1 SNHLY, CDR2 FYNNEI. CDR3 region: CASGGDTGELFF. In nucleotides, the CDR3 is TGTGCCAGCGGGGGGGACACCGGGGAGCTGTTTTTT.

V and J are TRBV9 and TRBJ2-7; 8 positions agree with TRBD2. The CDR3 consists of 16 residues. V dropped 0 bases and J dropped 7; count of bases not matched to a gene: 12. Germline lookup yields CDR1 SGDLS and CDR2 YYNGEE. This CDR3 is CASSVAPRGGADEQYF. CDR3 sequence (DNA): TGTGCCAGCAGCGTAGCGCCTCGGGGGGGGGCTGATGAGCAGTACTTC.

This CDR3 reads CASSFRQGGTDTQYF. DNA of the CDR3: TGTGCCAGCAGCTTTAGGCAGGGTGGAACAGATACGCAGTATTTT. The V gene is TRBV11-1, the J gene TRBJ2-3, with TRBD1 as a possible D gene (5 bases). Trimming pared 3 bases from V and 3 bases from J, leaving 13 bases between. Germline values: CDR1 SGHAT, CDR2 FQDESV (reference sequence). This CDR3 contains 15 residues.

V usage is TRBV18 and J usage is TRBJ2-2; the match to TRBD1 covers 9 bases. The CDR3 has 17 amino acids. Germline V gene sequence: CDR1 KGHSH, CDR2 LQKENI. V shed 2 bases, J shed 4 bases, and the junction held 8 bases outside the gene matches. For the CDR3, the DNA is TGTGCCAGCTCACCATATGTGGGACAGGGAGTCACCGGGGAGCTGTTTTTT. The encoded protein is CASSPYVGQGVTGELFF.

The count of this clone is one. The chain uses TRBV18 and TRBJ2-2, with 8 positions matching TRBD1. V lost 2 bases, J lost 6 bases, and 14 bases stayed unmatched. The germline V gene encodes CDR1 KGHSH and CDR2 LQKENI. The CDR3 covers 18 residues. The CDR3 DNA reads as TGTGCCAGCTCACCATTTTTCTTCGGGACAGGAGACCCCGGGGAGCTGTTTTTT. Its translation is CASSPFFFGTGDPGELFF.

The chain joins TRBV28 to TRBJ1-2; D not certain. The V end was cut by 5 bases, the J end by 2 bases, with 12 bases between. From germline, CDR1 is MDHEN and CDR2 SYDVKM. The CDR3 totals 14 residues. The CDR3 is CASSPPRPNYGYTF. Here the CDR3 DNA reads TGTGCCAGCAGTCCGCCGCGCCCCAACTATGGCTACACCTTC.

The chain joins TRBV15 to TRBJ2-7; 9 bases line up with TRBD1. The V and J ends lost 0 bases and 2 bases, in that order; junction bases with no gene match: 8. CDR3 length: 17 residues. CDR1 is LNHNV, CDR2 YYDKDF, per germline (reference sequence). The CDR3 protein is CATSRDLPGQGTYEQYF. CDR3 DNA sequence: TGTGCCACCAGCAGAGATCTCCCGGGACAGGGTACCTACGAGCAGTACTTC.

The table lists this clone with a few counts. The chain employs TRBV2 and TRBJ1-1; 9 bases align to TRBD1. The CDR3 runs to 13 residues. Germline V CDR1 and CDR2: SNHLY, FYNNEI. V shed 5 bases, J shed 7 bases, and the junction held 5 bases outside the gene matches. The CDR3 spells CASSTQGAVEAFF. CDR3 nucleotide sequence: TGTGCCAGCAGTACACAGGGGGCGGTTGAAGCTTTCTTT.

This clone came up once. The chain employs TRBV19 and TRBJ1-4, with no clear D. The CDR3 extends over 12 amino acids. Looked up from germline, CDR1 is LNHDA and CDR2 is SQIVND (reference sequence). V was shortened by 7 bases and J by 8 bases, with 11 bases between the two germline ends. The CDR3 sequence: CASNRGIEKLFF. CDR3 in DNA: TGTGCCAGTAATCGGGGAATCGAAAAACTGTTTTTT.

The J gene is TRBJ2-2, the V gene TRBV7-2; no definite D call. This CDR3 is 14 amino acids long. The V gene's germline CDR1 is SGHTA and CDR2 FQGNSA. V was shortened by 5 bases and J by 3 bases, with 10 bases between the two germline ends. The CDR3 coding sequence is TGTGCCAGCAGCCCGCAGGCTTACACCGGGGAGCTGTTTTTT. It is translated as CASSPQAYTGELFF.

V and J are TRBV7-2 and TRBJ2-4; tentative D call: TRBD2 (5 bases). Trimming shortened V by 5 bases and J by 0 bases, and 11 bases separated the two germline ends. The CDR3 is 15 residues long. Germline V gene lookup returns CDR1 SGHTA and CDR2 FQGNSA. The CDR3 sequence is CASSLGGLAKNIQYF. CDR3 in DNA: TGTGCCAGCAGCCTCGGAGGATTAGCCAAAAACATTCAGTACTTC.

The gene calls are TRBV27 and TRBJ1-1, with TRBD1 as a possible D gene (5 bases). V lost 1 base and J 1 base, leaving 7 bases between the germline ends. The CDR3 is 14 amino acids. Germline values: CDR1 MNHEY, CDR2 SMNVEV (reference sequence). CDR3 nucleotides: TGTGCCAGCAGTTTATACAGGAGGAACACTGAAGCTTTCTTT. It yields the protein CASSLYRRNTEAFF.

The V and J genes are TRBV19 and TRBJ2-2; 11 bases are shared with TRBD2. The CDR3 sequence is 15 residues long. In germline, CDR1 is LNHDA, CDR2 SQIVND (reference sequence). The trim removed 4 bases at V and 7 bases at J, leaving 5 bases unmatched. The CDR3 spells CASSRLAGSHGELFF. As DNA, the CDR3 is TGTGCCAGTAGTAGACTAGCGGGGAGTCACGGGGAGCTGTTTTTT.

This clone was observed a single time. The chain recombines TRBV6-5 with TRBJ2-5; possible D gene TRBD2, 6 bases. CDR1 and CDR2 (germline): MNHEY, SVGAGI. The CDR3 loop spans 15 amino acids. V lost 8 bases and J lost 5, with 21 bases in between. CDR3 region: CASVSGQGGSETQYF. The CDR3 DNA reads TGTGCCAGCGTTTCCGGGCAGGGAGGTTCGGAGACCCAGTACTTC.